This T cell receptor (beta chain) was captured in a study of T cell responses to AZD1222 COVID-19 vaccine. Study-level findings and limits: Researchers report vaccine-associated CD4 TCRs spanning spike, with dominance at 160-218 and 743-854. After two AZD1222 doses, spike-specific TCR breadth and depth rose versus day 0.

In regard to this clone: Its antigen remains unidentified.

This CDR3 spans 15 amino acids. V was pared by 2 bases and J by 4 bases, with 1 base of the junction left unmatched. Germline V gene lookup returns CDR1 SGDLS and CDR2 YYNGEE. TCRdb's table, derived via immunoSEQ multiplex PCR, lists solely in-frame clones and lacks some. Among around 140,000 clones listed, 85% to 95% were seen once. The chain uses TRBV9 and TRBJ2-1; 12 bases align to TRBD2. The sample here was peripheral blood, taken after recovery from COVID-19. The sequence derives from an adult who had recovered from COVID-19. The CDR3 bases are TGTGCCAGCAGCGTGGGACTAGCGGGTTACAATGAGCAGTTCTTC. Amino acid sequence: CASSVGLAGYNEQFF.